One T cell receptor (beta chain) is described in this entry. This sample is part of a study of blood T cell repertoires in COVID-19. The CDR3 is 15 residues long. The ends lost 1 base at V and 6 bases at J; junction bases unmatched: 3. Germline V gene data show CDR1 as SEHNR and CDR2 as FQNEAQ (reference sequence). Original methodology: Reference gene primer amplification in the assay estimated nucleated cell counts. Here immunoSEQ multiplex PCR was the method, and the copy in TCRdb shows in-frame clones only, minus some. The D gene and trimming were derived from the DNA, and the V and J assignments and clone size from that table. Altogether over 130,000 clones are present, approximately 90% being singletons, with the ten largest covering 25% to 30%.

The TCR was taken from a human donor in a cohort sampled during active COVID-19. The chain couples TRBV7-9 to TRBJ1-5, with 10 positions matching TRBD1. Sequenced input: peripheral blood. The CDR3 region is CASSLGQGASQPQHF. The CDR3 DNA reads as TGTGCCAGCAGCTTAGGACAGGGGGCGAGTCAGCCCCAGCATTTT.